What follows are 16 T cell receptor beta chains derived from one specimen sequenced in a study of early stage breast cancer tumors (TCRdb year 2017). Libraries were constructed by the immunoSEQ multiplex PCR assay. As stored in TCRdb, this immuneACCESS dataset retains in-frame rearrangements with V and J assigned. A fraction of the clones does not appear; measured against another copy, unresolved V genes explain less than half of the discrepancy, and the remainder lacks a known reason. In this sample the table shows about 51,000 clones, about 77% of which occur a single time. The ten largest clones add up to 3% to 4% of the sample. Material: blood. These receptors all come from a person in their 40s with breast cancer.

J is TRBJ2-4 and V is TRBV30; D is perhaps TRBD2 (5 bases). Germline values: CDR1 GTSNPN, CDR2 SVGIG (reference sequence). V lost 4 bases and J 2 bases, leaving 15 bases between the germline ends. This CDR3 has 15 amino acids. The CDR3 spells CAWTFRGATKNIQYF. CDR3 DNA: TGTGCCTGGACCTTTCGGGGTGCAACCAAAAACATTCAGTACTTC.

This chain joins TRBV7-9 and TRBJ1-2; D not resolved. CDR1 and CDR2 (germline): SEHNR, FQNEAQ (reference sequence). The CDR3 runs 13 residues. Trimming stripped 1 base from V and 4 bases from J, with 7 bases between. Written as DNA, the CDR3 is TGTGCCAGCAGCTTAGATTACGGCTATGGCTACACCTTC. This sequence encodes CASSLDYGYGYTF. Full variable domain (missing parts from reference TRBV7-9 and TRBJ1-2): DTGVSQNPRHKITKRGQNVTFRCDPISEHNRLYWYRQTLGQGPEFLTYFQNEAQLEKSRLLSDRFSAERPKGSFSTLEIQRTEQGDSAMYLCASSLDYGYGYTFGSGTRLTVV.

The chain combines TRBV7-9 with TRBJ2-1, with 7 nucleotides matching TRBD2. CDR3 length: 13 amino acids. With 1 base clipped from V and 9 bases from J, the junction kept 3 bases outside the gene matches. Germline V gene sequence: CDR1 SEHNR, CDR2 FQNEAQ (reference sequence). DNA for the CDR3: TGTGCCAGCAGCTTAGGGGGGGGAGGTGAGCAGTTCTTC. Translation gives CASSLGGGGEQFF.

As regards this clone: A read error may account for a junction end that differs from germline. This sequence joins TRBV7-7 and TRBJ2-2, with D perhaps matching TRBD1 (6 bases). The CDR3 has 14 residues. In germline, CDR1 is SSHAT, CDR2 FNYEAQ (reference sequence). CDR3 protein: CASSLTGATGELFF. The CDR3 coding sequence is TGTGCTAGCAGTTTGACAGGAGCCACCGGGGAGCTGTTTTTT.

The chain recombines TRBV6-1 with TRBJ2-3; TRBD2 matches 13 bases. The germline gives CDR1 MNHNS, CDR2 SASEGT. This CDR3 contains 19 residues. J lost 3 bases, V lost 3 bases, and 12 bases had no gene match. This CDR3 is CASSEGLAGQGMLTDTQYF. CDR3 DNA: TGTGCCAGCAGTGAGGGACTAGCGGGACAGGGTATGCTTACAGATACGCAGTATTTT.

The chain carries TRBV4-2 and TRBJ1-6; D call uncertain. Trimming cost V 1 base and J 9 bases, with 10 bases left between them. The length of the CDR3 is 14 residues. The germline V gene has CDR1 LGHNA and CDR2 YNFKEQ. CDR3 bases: TGTGCCAGCAGCCAAGGAGGGAGCAGTTCACCCCTCCACTTT. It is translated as CASSQGGSSSPLHF.

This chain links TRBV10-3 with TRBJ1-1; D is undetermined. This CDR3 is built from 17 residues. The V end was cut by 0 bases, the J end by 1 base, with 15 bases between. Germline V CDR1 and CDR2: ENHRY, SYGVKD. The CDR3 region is CAISESLGGRQNTEAFF. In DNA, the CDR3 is TGTGCCATCAGTGAGTCTTTGGGTGGCAGGCAGAACACTGAAGCTTTCTTT.

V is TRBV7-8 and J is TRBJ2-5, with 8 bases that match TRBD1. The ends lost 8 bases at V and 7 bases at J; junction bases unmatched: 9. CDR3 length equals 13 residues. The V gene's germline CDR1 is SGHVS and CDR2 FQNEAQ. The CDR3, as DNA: TGTGCCAGCGGGGGGCAGGGGGCAGGGACCCAGTACTTC. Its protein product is CASGGQGAGTQYF. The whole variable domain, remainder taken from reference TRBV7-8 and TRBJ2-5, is GAGVSQSPRYKVAKRGQDVALRCDPISGHVSLFWYQQALGQGPEFLTYFQNEAQLDKSGLPSDRFFAERPEGSVSTLKIQRTQQEDSAVYLCASGGQGAGTQYFGPGTRLLVL.

The CDR3 nucleotides are TGTGCCAGCAGCTTAAGAGGGCAGGGGGCCCCCTACGAGCAGTACTTC. It specifies CASSLRGQGAPYEQYF. This chain joins TRBV11-2 and TRBJ2-7; 8 bases match TRBD1. Per germline, CDR1 SGHAT and CDR2 FQNNGV. The CDR3 runs 16 residues. V dropped 2 bases and J dropped 2; count of bases not matched to a gene: 8.

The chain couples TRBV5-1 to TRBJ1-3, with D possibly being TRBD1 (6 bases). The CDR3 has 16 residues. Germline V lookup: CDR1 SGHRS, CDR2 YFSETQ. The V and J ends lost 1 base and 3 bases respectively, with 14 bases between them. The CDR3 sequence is CASSLQGLRDGNTIYF. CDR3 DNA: TGCGCCAGCAGCTTGCAGGGGTTGAGGGATGGAAACACCATATATTTT.

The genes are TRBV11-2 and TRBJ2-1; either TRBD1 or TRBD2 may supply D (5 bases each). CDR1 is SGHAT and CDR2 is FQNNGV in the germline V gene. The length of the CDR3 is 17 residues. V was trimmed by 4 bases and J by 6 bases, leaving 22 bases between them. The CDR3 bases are TGTGCCAGCAGCTCACGCCCCCTAGCCAGGGTTGGCAATGAGCAGTTCTTC. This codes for CASSSRPLARVGNEQFF.

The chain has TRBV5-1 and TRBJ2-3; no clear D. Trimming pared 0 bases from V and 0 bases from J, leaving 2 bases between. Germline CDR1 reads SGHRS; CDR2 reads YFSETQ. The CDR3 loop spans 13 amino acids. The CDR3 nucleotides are TGCGCCAGCAGCTTGGTGAGCACAGATACGCAGTATTTT. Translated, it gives CASSLVSTDTQYF.

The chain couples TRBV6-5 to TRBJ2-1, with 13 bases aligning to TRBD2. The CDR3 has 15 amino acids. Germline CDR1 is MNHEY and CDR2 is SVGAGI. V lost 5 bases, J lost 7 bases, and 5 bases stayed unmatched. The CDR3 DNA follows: TGTGCCAGCAGTCCTGGGACTAGCGGGATAAATGAGCAGTTCTTC. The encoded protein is CASSPGTSGINEQFF.

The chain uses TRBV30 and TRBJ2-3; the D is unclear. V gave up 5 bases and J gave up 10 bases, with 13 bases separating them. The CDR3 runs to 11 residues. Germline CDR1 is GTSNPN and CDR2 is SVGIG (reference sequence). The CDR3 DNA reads TGTGCCTGGGGTGCCAAGTTAGCGCAGTATTTT. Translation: CAWGAKLAQYF.

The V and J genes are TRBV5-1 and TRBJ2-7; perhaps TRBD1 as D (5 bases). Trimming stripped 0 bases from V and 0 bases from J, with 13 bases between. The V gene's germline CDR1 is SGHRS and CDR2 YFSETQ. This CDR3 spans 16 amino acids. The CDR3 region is CASSLGRDPSSYEQYF. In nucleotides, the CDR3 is TGCGCCAGCAGCTTGGGCAGGGATCCCAGCTCCTACGAGCAGTACTTC.

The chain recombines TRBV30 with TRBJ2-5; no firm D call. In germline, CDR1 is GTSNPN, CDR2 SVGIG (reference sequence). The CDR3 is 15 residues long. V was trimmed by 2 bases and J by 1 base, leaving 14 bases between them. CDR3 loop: CAWSQGIWAQETQYF. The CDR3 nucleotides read TGTGCCTGGAGTCAAGGGATTTGGGCCCAAGAGACCCAGTACTTC.